Listed below are T cell receptor beta chains from one sample, sequenced in a study of cytomegalovirus exposure and HLA in healthy donors. Assay: immunoSEQ multiplex PCR; the TCRdb copy retains only in-frame clones and omits some. Among some 120,000 clones listed, around 80% were seen once. Source material: PBMCs. These receptors were taken from a woman aged 45 to 65 in good health and CMV-seropositive. Both conserved end residues are part of each CDR3. A D gene is named only where the DNA matches it firmly. Rows give clone size only sometimes, using once, few, many, or a class for an expanded clone.

>TRBV9|-|-|TRBJ2-5
CASNGDGGNQETQYF
TGTGCCAGCAATGGGGATGGGGGGAACCAAGAGACCCAGTACTTC
>TRBV7-8|-|-|TRBJ2-7
CASSHRGRSEQYF
TGTGCCAGCAGCCACCGCGGTAGGTCCGAGCAGTACTTC
>TRBV27|-|-|TRBJ1-6
CASRRSVVSPLHF
TGTGCCAGCAGACGGAGTGTAGTCTCACCCCTCCACTTT
>TRBV7-7|-|-|TRBJ2-2
CASSQRSGAGELFF
TGTGCTAGCAGTCAGCGGAGCGGCGCCGGGGAGCTGTTTTTT
>TRBV7-2|-|-|TRBJ2-1
CASSPQGFYNEQFF
TGTGCCAGCAGCCCCCAGGGGTTCTACAATGAGCAGTTCTTC
>TRBV15|-|-|TRBJ2-3
CATSGGSLGTTDTQYF
TGTGCCACCAGTGGAGGGAGCCTCGGAACTACAGATACGCAGTATTTT
>TRBV27|once|TRBD1|TRBJ1-6
CASRQGADSPLHF
TGTGCTAGCCGACAGGGGGCTGATTCACCCCTCCACTTT
>TRBV5-1|-|-|TRBJ1-3
CASRTTASGNTIYF
TGCGCCAGCAGGACGACAGCCTCTGGAAACACCATATATTTT
>TRBV19|-|-|TRBJ1-3
CASSYQFSSGNTIYF
TGTGCCAGTAGTTATCAGTTCTCCTCTGGAAACACCATATATTTT
>TRBV11-2|-|-|TRBJ2-7
CASSLDPGSYEQYF
TGTGCCAGCAGCTTAGATCCCGGGAGCTACGAGCAGTACTTC
>TRBV30|-|TRBD2|TRBJ2-1
CAWSVLAGAYNEQFF
TGTGCCTGGAGTGTACTGGCGGGGGCCTACAATGAGCAGTTCTTC
>TRBV6-6|-|TRBD2|TRBJ2-2
CASSYTGGVGELFF
TGTGCCAGCAGTTACACGGGGGGAGTCGGGGAGCTGTTTTTT
>TRBV6-1|-|TRBD2|TRBJ2-1
CASRGTSGYYNEQFF
TGTGCCAGCAGGGGAACTAGCGGCTACTACAATGAGCAGTTCTTC
>TRBV5-1|-|-|TRBJ1-5
CASSLEQGGQPQHF
TGCGCCAGCAGCTTAGAACAGGGCGGACAGCCCCAGCATTTT
>TRBV7-2|-|-|TRBJ1-2
CASSPGQGGYTF
TGTGCCAGCAGCCCTGGGCAGGGCGGCTACACCTTC
>TRBV7-2|-|-|TRBJ2-1
CASSSQNRIGQFF
TGTGCCAGCAGCTCCCAAAACAGGATTGGGCAGTTCTTC
>TRBV4-3|-|TRBD1|TRBJ1-4
CASSQDSPGQNNEKLFF
TGCGCCAGCAGCCAAGATTCTCCGGGACAGAATAATGAAAAACTGTTTTTT
>TRBV18|-|-|TRBJ1-4
CASSLAGGLNAKLFF
TGTGCCAGCTCACTGGCCGGGGGGCTGAATGCAAAACTGTTTTTT
>TRBV4-1|-|-|TRBJ2-7
CASSQDVRRVSSGEQYF
TGCGCCAGCAGCCAAGATGTTAGAAGGGTTAGTTCGGGGGAGCAGTACTTC
>TRBV5-1|-|TRBD1|TRBJ2-1
CASSLGQGAGEQFF
TGCGCCAGCAGCTTGGGACAGGGGGCAGGTGAGCAGTTCTTC
>TRBV12-5|-|-|TRBJ2-1
CASGLLAGYNEQFF
TGTGCTAGTGGTTTGCTAGCCGGATACAATGAGCAGTTCTTC
>TRBV4-1|-|TRBD2|TRBJ2-5
CASSQGRGSGRPQETQYF
TGCGCCAGCAGCCAAGGACGAGGTAGCGGGCGCCCCCAAGAGACCCAGTACTTC
>TRBV27|-|TRBD2|TRBJ2-5
CASRLAGGQETQYF
TGTGCCAGCAGGTTAGCGGGAGGCCAAGAGACCCAGTACTTC
>TRBV5-6|-|TRBD1|TRBJ2-7
CASSLAFGQGAYEQYF
TGTGCCAGCAGCTTGGCCTTTGGGCAGGGGGCCTACGAGCAGTACTTC
>TRBV2|-|TRBD2|TRBJ2-3
CAGRGLAGGRTQYF
TGTGCGGGCCGGGGACTAGCGGGGGGCAGAACGCAGTATTTT
>TRBV4-2|-|TRBD2|TRBJ2-7
CASSQVPTSGRAAPYEQYF
TGTGCCAGCAGCCAAGTTCCGACTAGCGGGAGGGCCGCTCCCTACGAGCAGTACTTC
>TRBV5-1|few|-|TRBJ2-3
CASSPVDSSPPDTQYF
TGCGCCAGCAGCCCGGTCGATTCTTCCCCCCCAGATACGCAGTATTTT
>TRBV30|few|TRBD1|TRBJ2-7
CAWSAFRTGAYEQYF
TGTGCCTGGAGTGCCTTCCGGACAGGGGCCTACGAGCAGTACTTC
>TRBV9|-|TRBD1|TRBJ1-2
CASSVGTGGPSYGYTF
TGTGCCAGCAGCGTAGGAACAGGGGGCCCTTCCTATGGCTACACCTTC
>TRBV5-1|-|-|TRBJ1-5
CASSFKGREGNQPQHF
TGCGCCAGCAGCTTTAAGGGGCGCGAGGGCAATCAGCCCCAGCATTTT
>TRBV10-3|-|TRBD2|TRBJ2-7
CAISGLAGGYEQYF
TGTGCCATCAGTGGACTAGCGGGAGGGTACGAGCAGTACTTC
>TRBV27|-|TRBD1|TRBJ1-2
CASTGQGAKGYTF
TGTGCCAGCACGGGACAGGGGGCAAAAGGCTACACCTTC
>TRBV4-3|-|TRBD1|TRBJ2-6
CASSPRGQGTGANVLTF
TGCGCCAGCAGCCCCCGCGGACAGGGGACCGGGGCCAACGTCCTGACTTTC
>TRBV7-9|-|-|TRBJ1-3
CASNPGRVGNTIYF
TGTGCCAGCAACCCGGGGAGGGTCGGAAACACCATATATTTT
>TRBV30|once|-|TRBJ1-2
CAWSQGDYTF
TGTGCCTGGAGTCAGGGTGACTACACCTTC
>TRBV6-1|-|-|TRBJ2-1
CASHTQGMSYNEQFF
TGTGCCAGTCACACCCAGGGAATGTCCTACAATGAGCAGTTCTTC
>TRBV7-2|-|TRBD1|TRBJ1-2
CASSLAGQINYGYTF
TGTGCCAGCAGCTTAGCGGGACAGATTAACTATGGCTACACCTTC
>TRBV19|once|TRBD1|TRBJ1-4
CASSIRTGGTNEKLFF
TGTGCCAGTAGTATCCGAACAGGGGGAACTAATGAAAAACTGTTTTTT